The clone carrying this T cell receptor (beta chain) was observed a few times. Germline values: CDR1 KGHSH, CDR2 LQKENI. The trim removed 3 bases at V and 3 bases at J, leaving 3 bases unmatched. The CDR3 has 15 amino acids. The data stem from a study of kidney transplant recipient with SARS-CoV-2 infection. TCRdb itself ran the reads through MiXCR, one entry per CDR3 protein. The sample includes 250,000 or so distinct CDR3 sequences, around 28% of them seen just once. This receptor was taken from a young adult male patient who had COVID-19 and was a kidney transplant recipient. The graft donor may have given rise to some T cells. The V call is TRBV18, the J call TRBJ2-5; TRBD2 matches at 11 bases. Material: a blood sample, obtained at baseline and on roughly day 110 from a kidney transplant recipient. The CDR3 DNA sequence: TGTGCCAGCTCACCCGGGACTAGCGGAGAAGAGACCCAGTACTTC. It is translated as CASSPGTSGEETQYF.